This TCR beta chain was recovered during a study of blood T cells in healthy people across ages. The donors, all healthy, were Caucasians living in Russia, aged 6 to 90. Germline V CDR1 and CDR2: MNHEY, SMNVEV (reference sequence). This CDR3 spans 15 amino acids. Trimming stripped 5 bases from V and 0 bases from J, with 11 bases between. In the case of this clonotype: Its matching antigen is unknown.

Primed by a sample-barcoded 5' primer and a J-beta primer mix, a second PCR proceeded for about 7 to 11 cycles. There were at least 3 million CDR3-containing paired-end reads obtained from each sample. TCRdb analysed the 5' RACE reads with MiXCR anew, one entry per CDR3 protein. In the table there are around 1.1 million distinct CDR3 sequences, approximately 38% of which are singletons. Study-wide points: Any conclusive comparison of naive versus antigen-experienced cells was prevented by using unsorted PBMCs. Measured against age, TCR beta diversity per million T cells decreased in a roughly linear manner.

The TCR was taken from a young man in good health. This chain links TRBV27 with TRBJ2-1; weak D call: TRBD1 (5 bases). The sample was blood. Written as DNA, the CDR3 is TGTGCCAGCAGTGCTCAGGGTAGCTCCTACAATGAGCAGTTCTTC. Protein product: CASSAQGSSYNEQFF.